The present T cell receptor (beta chain) was sequenced within a study of blood T cell repertoires in COVID-19. Across the whole study: Collection of acute and convalescent COVID-19 samples took place in the United States, Italy and Spain. PBMCs, B-cell-depleted T cells, or T cells were the source of the cDNA or gDNA that made up the material.

Authors' analysis steps: Counts of nucleated cells, estimated from reference gene primer amplification, were obtained. Measured with immunoSEQ multiplex PCR; TCRdb has only the in-frame clones, and not every one. V and J calls and clone size are as listed in that table; D and trimming were resolved from the DNA. The table includes 30,000 to 40,000 clones, roughly 90% detected once. This sequence was found in a man between 60 and 75 years old with active or convalescent COVID-19. Sequenced input: peripheral blood.

In DNA, the CDR3 is TGTGCCAGCAAGTCGGAGGCTAATCAGCCCCAGCATTTT. It codes for CASKSEANQPQHF. This sequence joins TRBV2 and TRBJ1-5; no clear D gene. This CDR3 comprises 13 residues. The germline V gene encodes CDR1 SNHLY and CDR2 FYNNEI. Trimming removed 7 bases at V and 4 bases at J, with 11 bases between.